These 24 T cell receptor beta chains came from one sample sequenced in a study of cytomegalovirus exposure and HLA in healthy donors. The PCR ran on 60 Vbeta and 13 Jbeta primers. This table comes from immunoSEQ multiplex PCR, and its TCRdb copy is limited to in-frame clones, with some not included. The table lists about 250,000 clones, 80% to 95% of them singletons, with about 1.8% in the top ten. The sample consisted of PBMCs. The source is a girl aged 2-10 years in good health and CMV-seronegative.

The chain combines TRBV10-3 with TRBJ1-5; no definite D call. V was shortened by 6 bases and J by 2 bases, with 11 bases between the two germline ends. Germline CDR1 and CDR2: ENHRY and SYGVKD. This CDR3 region has 14 residues. The CDR3 region is CAISTSPGNQPQHF. The CDR3 DNA sequence: TGTGCCATCAGCACGTCGCCGGGCAATCAGCCCCAGCATTTT.

This chain links TRBV27 with TRBJ2-2; D is ambiguous. The CDR3 covers 14 residues. CDR1 and CDR2 from the germline V gene are MNHEY and SMNVEV (reference sequence). V lost 2 bases and J 2 bases, leaving 6 bases between the germline ends. CDR3: CASSLGVNTGELFF. In nucleotides, the CDR3 is TGTGCCAGCAGTTTAGGAGTAAACACCGGGGAGCTGTTTTTT.

This clone appeared a single time. The chain couples TRBV19 to TRBJ2-3; TRBD2 aligns across 7 bases. Germline values: CDR1 LNHDA, CDR2 SQIVND (reference sequence). This CDR3 region has 14 residues. Losses at the gene ends were 7 bases for V and 1 base for J; bases not matched to a gene: 5. The CDR3 DNA is TGTGCCAGTAACGTGGGAGGGGGCACAGATACGCAGTATTTT. Its protein product is CASNVGGGTDTQYF.

This sequence joins TRBV11-2 and TRBJ2-3; TRBD1 matches at 7 bases. This CDR3 spans 17 amino acids. After removal of 5 bases from V and 0 bases from J, the junction contained 11 bases not matched to a gene. Germline V CDR1 and CDR2: SGHAT, FQNNGV. The CDR3 is CASSPLRDRGSTDTQYF. The CDR3 DNA reads TGTGCCAGCAGCCCACTCCGGGACAGAGGTAGCACAGATACGCAGTATTTT.

J is TRBJ1-6 and V is TRBV15; possible D gene TRBD1, 5 bases. There are 15 residues in the CDR3. Germline CDR1 LNHNV, CDR2 YYDKDF (reference sequence). V lost 4 bases to trimming and J lost 6 bases, with 13 bases between them. The DNA for the CDR3 is TGTGCCACCAGCACGTCGCGGGGGAGTAATTCACCCCTCCACTTT. This gives the protein CATSTSRGSNSPLHF.

The chain recombines TRBV5-4 with TRBJ1-2; no clear D. Germline V gives CDR1 SGHNT, CDR2 YYREEE (reference sequence). This CDR3 is 15 amino acids long. Trimming left V 0 bases short and J 5 bases short, with 14 bases between. In DNA, the CDR3 is TGTGCCAGCAGCTTGGAGGGCCAGAGAGGGTATGGCTACACCTTC. As protein: CASSLEGQRGYGYTF.

This clone was counted a single time. The J gene is TRBJ2-3, the V gene TRBV9, with 8 bases identical to TRBD2. The CDR3 is 17 residues long. J gave up 0 bases and V 3 bases, and 9 bases lay outside the gene matches. CDR1 and CDR2 (germline): SGDLS, YYNGEE. This chain's CDR3 is CASSDSKAGASTDTQYF. For the CDR3, the DNA is TGTGCCAGCAGCGACTCAAAAGCGGGGGCGAGCACAGATACGCAGTATTTT.

J is TRBJ1-5 and V is TRBV7-9, with D maybe TRBD1 (5 bases). The CDR3 has 13 residues. From germline, CDR1 is SEHNR and CDR2 FQNEAQ (reference sequence). Deletions cut 6 bases from V and 5 bases from J, with 11 bases between. The CDR3 sequence: CASSDREYQPQHF. The CDR3 coding sequence is TGTGCCAGCAGTGACAGAGAGTATCAGCCCCAGCATTTT.

J is TRBJ1-5 and V is TRBV6-5; 8 nucleotides line up with TRBD1. The germline gives CDR1 MNHEY, CDR2 SVGAGI. This CDR3 contains 13 residues. Germline trimming cut 9 bases from V and 6 bases from J; bases unmatched to any gene: 7. For the CDR3, the DNA is TGTGCCAGTAAACAGGGGGACCTTCAGCCCCAGCATTTT. Protein: CASKQGDLQPQHF.

The CDR3 reads CASSLEGGPGEQYF. CDR3 DNA: TGCGCCAGCAGCTTGGAAGGGGGTCCGGGCGAGCAGTACTTC. This chain uses TRBV5-1 with TRBJ2-7, with D possibly TRBD1 on 6 matching bases. Germline CDR1 SGHRS, CDR2 YFSETQ. The V and J ends lost 0 bases and 6 bases respectively, with 13 bases between them. The CDR3 runs to 14 residues.

This clone was seen once. The V call is TRBV28, the J call TRBJ2-2, with 11 bases fitting TRBD2. V was pared by 3 bases and J by 3 bases, with 21 bases of the junction left unmatched. The CDR3 consists of 22 residues. CDR1 and CDR2 (germline): MDHEN, SYDVKM. The CDR3 DNA reads TGTGCCAGCAGTTTGACCACACAGGGCAGGTCAACTAGCGGGGGAGACACCGGGGAGCTGTTTTTT. Amino acids: CASSLTTQGRSTSGGDTGELFF.

This clone has just one count. The chain has TRBV30 and TRBJ2-1, with 7 bases that match TRBD2. With V trimmed by 1 base and J by 10 bases, 4 bases remained unmatched. Germline-derived CDR1 and CDR2 are GTSNPN and SVGIG (reference sequence). The CDR3 loop spans 12 amino acids. CDR3: CAWSDSAGEQFF. CDR3 bases: TGTGCCTGGAGTGATTCAGCGGGGGAGCAGTTCTTC.

The chain employs TRBV6-5 and TRBJ1-1; D perhaps matches TRBD1 (6 bases). CDR1 MNHEY and CDR2 SVGAGI come from the germline V gene. Trimming took 5 bases from V and 4 from J, leaving 14 bases between them. The CDR3 extends over 14 amino acids. CDR3 nucleotide sequence: TGTGCCAGCAGTGAGAGGGGGATCAGCACTGAAGCTTTCTTT. Translation gives CASSERGISTEAFF.

This chain links TRBV2 with TRBJ2-3; TRBD1 matches at 10 bases. The germline gives CDR1 SNHLY, CDR2 FYNNEI. Germline trimming cut 7 bases from V and 4 bases from J; bases unmatched to any gene: 11. This CDR3 is built from 16 residues. The CDR3 DNA is TGTGCCAGCACATCACCTGGGACAGGGGCCCCAGATACGCAGTATTTT. Its protein is CASTSPGTGAPDTQYF.

This sequence joins TRBV5-1 and TRBJ1-1; D ambiguous. V lost 4 bases and J lost 2, with 15 bases in between. The CDR3 has 15 amino acids. Germline assignment: CDR1 SGHRS and CDR2 YFSETQ. CDR3 residues: CASSDGWRGNTEAFF. DNA for the CDR3: TGCGCCAGCAGCGATGGATGGCGGGGAAACACTGAAGCTTTCTTT.

The chain joins TRBV2 to TRBJ2-7, with D perhaps TRBD2 (6 bases). Looked up from germline, CDR1 is SNHLY and CDR2 is FYNNEI. This CDR3 comprises 15 residues. The germline V and J ends were trimmed by 3 bases and 4 bases, with 16 bases remaining between them. The CDR3 DNA is TGTGCCAGCAGTGACGGTCTAACTAGCAGATACGAGCAGTACTTC. Its translation is CASSDGLTSRYEQYF.

This chain connects TRBV25-1 to TRBJ2-7; no clear D gene. Germline assignment: CDR1 MGHDK and CDR2 SYGVNS. This CDR3 contains 14 residues. Trimming took off 0 bases at V and 4 bases at J, with 10 bases between the two ends. This chain's CDR3 is CASSEYGTKYEQYF. The CDR3 DNA reads as TGTGCCAGCAGTGAATATGGCACCAAATACGAGCAGTACTTC.

This clone turned up a few times. The chain is built from TRBV5-6 and TRBJ2-3; tentatively, D is TRBD2 (6 bases). V was trimmed by 7 bases and J by 2 bases, leaving 8 bases between them. CDR1 is SGHDT, CDR2 YYEEEE, per germline. The CDR3 is 12 residues long. The CDR3 DNA follows: TGTGCCAGCGGGGGGAACACAGATACGCAGTATTTT. It yields the protein CASGGNTDTQYF. The full variable domain, completed using reference TRBV5-6 and TRBJ2-3, is DAGVTQSPTHLIKTRGQQVTLRCSPKSGHDTVSWYQQALGQGPQFIFQYYEEEERQRGNFPDRFSGHQFPNYSSELNVNALLLGDSALYLCASGGNTDTQYFGPGTRLTVL.

The rearrangement uses TRBV9 and TRBJ2-1; 8 bases line up with TRBD2. V was pared by 0 bases and J by 8 bases, with 7 bases of the junction left unmatched. Germline-derived CDR1 and CDR2 are SGDLS and YYNGEE. CDR3 size: 15 residues. The chain's CDR3 is CASSVEPAGVDEQFF. CDR3 coding DNA: TGTGCCAGCAGCGTAGAGCCAGCGGGGGTTGATGAGCAGTTCTTC.

The chain carries TRBV11-2 and TRBJ2-1, with 10 positions matching TRBD1. J was trimmed by 9 bases and V by 5 bases; bases with no gene match: 7. Germline V gives CDR1 SGHAT, CDR2 FQNNGV. This CDR3 contains 14 residues. The CDR3 sequence: CASSPTGQGTEQFF. CDR3 bases: TGTGCCAGCAGCCCGACGGGACAGGGGACTGAGCAGTTCTTC.

V gene TRBV5-5 combines with J gene TRBJ1-4; the match to TRBD1 covers 10 bases. The CDR3 runs 18 residues. With 4 bases clipped from V and 4 bases from J, the junction kept 13 bases outside the gene matches. Germline V gene data show CDR1 as SGHKS and CDR2 as YYEKEE (reference sequence). CDR3 sequence (DNA): TGTGCCAGCAGCATGACAGGGGGCGCGGGGTCCCTTAATGAAAAACTGTTTTTT. Residues: CASSMTGGAGSLNEKLFF.

The genes are TRBV6-1 and TRBJ1-1; TRBD1 might be the D (5 bases). With 6 bases removed from V and 4 bases from J, the gap between germline ends came to 15 bases. CDR3 length: 14 residues. Per germline, CDR1 MNHNS and CDR2 SASEGT. The CDR3 nucleotides read TGTGCCAGCAGACCCCGGGGGGAAGGCACTGAAGCTTTCTTT. Translating it yields CASRPRGEGTEAFF.

The chain has TRBV6-5 and TRBJ2-1; D gene ambiguous. Trimming took off 4 bases at V and 3 bases at J, with 4 bases between the two ends. Germline V gene sequence: CDR1 MNHEY, CDR2 SVGAGI. The CDR3 extends over 12 amino acids. The CDR3 DNA is TGTGCCAGCAGTTCGCGCTACAATGAGCAGTTCTTC. Protein sequence: CASSSRYNEQFF.

The chain has TRBV7-9 and TRBJ2-5; 8 positions match TRBD1. The V gene's germline CDR1 is SEHNR and CDR2 FQNEAQ (reference sequence). The CDR3 is 14 amino acids. The ends lost 5 bases at V and 1 base at J; junction bases unmatched: 3. CDR3 region: CASSGTGIQETQYF. CDR3 nucleotides: TGTGCCAGCAGCGGGACAGGCATCCAAGAGACCCAGTACTTC.